Listed below are T cell receptor beta chains from one sample, sequenced in a study of cytomegalovirus exposure and HLA in healthy donors. Here immunoSEQ multiplex PCR was the method, and the copy in TCRdb shows in-frame clones only, minus some. The table shows 150,000 to 200,000 clones, with roughly nine tenths occurring only once. Sequencing was done on a sample of PBMCs. These receptor sequences come from a young man in good health and CMV-seropositive. CDR3s include the opening cysteine and the closing phenylalanine or tryptophan. Fields, in order: V gene, J gene, D gene, clone size, CDR3 protein, CDR3 DNA. D genes are given only for firm matches. For some rows the clone size is stated as once, few or many, or as a class when expanded; others skip it.

V: TRBV6-1; J: TRBJ1-5; D: .; size: .; CDR3: CASSETGLGRSQPQHF; DNA: TGTGCCAGCAGTGAAACAGGTCTAGGGAGGTCCCAGCCCCAGCATTTT
V: TRBV10-3; J: TRBJ2-7; D: .; size: .; CDR3: CAISERYEQYF; DNA: TGTGCCATCAGTGAAAGGTACGAGCAGTACTTC
V: TRBV5-1; J: TRBJ1-6; D: TRBD1; size: once; CDR3: CASSHNFSGTGGPPSSYNSPLHF; DNA: TGCGCCAGCAGCCATAACTTTTCCGGGACAGGGGGCCCTCCGAGCTCCTATAATTCACCCCTCCACTTT
V: TRBV7-6; J: TRBJ2-5; D: .; size: .; CDR3: CASSTLGEETQYF; DNA: TGTGCCAGCAGCACCCTGGGGGAAGAGACCCAGTACTTC
V: TRBV10-3; J: TRBJ2-3; D: .; size: .; CDR3: CAISTTGLTDTQYF; DNA: TGTGCCATCAGTACGACCGGGCTCACAGATACGCAGTATTTT
V: TRBV11-2; J: TRBJ2-5; D: .; size: .; CDR3: CASSLVGGGETQYF; DNA: TGTGCCAGCAGCTTGGTCGGGGGCGGGGAGACCCAGTACTTC
V: TRBV28; J: TRBJ2-7; D: .; size: .; CDR3: CASRGYSQDPREQYF; DNA: TGTGCCAGCAGGGGCTATTCGCAGGACCCTCGGGAGCAGTACTTC
V: TRBV6-1; J: TRBJ2-7; D: TRBD1; size: .; CDR3: CASSGNRQGAYEQYF; DNA: TGTGCCAGCAGTGGAAACCGACAGGGTGCCTACGAGCAGTACTTC
V: TRBV5-1; J: TRBJ1-3; D: .; size: .; CDR3: CASSLVAGQGNTIYF; DNA: TGCGCCAGCAGCTTGGTCGCAGGGCAAGGAAACACCATATATTTT
V: TRBV9; J: TRBJ1-5; D: .; size: .; CDR3: CASSVTGTTGQPQHF; DNA: TGTGCCAGCAGCGTAACAGGAACCACGGGTCAGCCCCAGCATTTT
V: TRBV7-9; J: TRBJ1-2; D: .; size: .; CDR3: CASSPDRGSNYGYTF; DNA: TGTGCCAGCAGCCCCGATCGGGGTTCCAACTATGGCTACACCTTC
V: TRBV7-8; J: TRBJ2-1; D: TRBD1; size: few; CDR3: CASSPGQGANNEQFF; DNA: TGTGCCAGCAGCCCGGGACAGGGGGCTAATAATGAGCAGTTCTTC
V: TRBV19; J: TRBJ1-5; D: .; size: .; CDR3: CASSNSRTNQPQHF; DNA: TGTGCCAGTAGTAATTCAAGGACTAATCAGCCCCAGCATTTT
V: TRBV4-1; J: TRBJ2-1; D: .; size: .; CDR3: CASSQDGLLSEQFF; DNA: TGCGCCAGCAGCCAAGATGGTCTTCTTTCCGAGCAGTTCTTC
V: TRBV5-6; J: TRBJ2-7; D: TRBD2; size: .; CDR3: CASSLRAGGEYEQYF; DNA: TGTGCCAGCAGCTTGAGGGCGGGAGGGGAGTACGAGCAGTACTTC
V: TRBV27; J: TRBJ1-1; D: .; size: .; CDR3: CASSFGGEDTEAFF; DNA: TGTGCCAGCAGTTTTGGGGGGGAGGACACTGAAGCTTTCTTT
V: TRBV9; J: TRBJ2-2; D: .; size: .; CDR3: CASSPRRWGTNTGELFF; DNA: TGTGCCAGCAGCCCCCGGAGGTGGGGGACCAACACCGGGGAGCTGTTTTTT
V: TRBV5-5; J: TRBJ2-7; D: TRBD1; size: .; CDR3: CASTRGTGTGNPYEQYF; DNA: TGTGCCAGCACTCGGGGGACCGGGACAGGGAATCCCTACGAGCAGTACTTC
V: TRBV6-1; J: TRBJ2-7; D: .; size: .; CDR3: CASSESGRGTYEQYF; DNA: TGTGCCAGCAGTGAATCGGGCAGGGGCACCTACGAGCAGTACTTC
V: TRBV7-6; J: TRBJ2-2; D: TRBD1; size: few; CDR3: CASSLNPWDRGLAGELFF; DNA: TGTGCCAGCAGCTTAAATCCGTGGGACAGGGGTTTAGCCGGGGAGCTGTTTTTT
V: TRBV15; J: TRBJ1-6; D: TRBD1; size: .; CDR3: CATSRGQNNSPLHF; DNA: TGTGCCACCAGCAGGGGACAGAATAATTCACCCCTCCACTTT
V: TRBV27; J: TRBJ1-2; D: TRBD1; size: once; CDR3: CASSPGQGAGYTF; DNA: TGTGCCAGCAGTCCCGGACAGGGGGCGGGCTACACCTTC
V: TRBV30; J: TRBJ2-1; D: TRBD1; size: .; CDR3: CAWSVQGQSPEFF; DNA: TGTGCCTGGAGTGTACAGGGACAGAGCCCCGAGTTCTTC
V: TRBV4-1; J: TRBJ1-6; D: .; size: .; CDR3: CASSQGAGVRSPLHF; DNA: TGCGCCAGCAGCCAAGGGGCAGGGGTTAGGTCACCCCTCCACTTT
V: TRBV6-5; J: TRBJ1-3; D: .; size: .; CDR3: CASTEGGFSGNTIYF; DNA: TGTGCCAGCACCGAGGGGGGATTCTCTGGAAACACCATATATTTT
V: TRBV25-1; J: TRBJ1-3; D: .; size: .; CDR3: CASSLEMGHTIYF; DNA: TGTGCCAGCAGTCTCGAAATGGGACACACCATATATTTT
V: TRBV5-6; J: TRBJ2-2; D: .; size: once; CDR3: CASSLVGRGNTGELFF; DNA: TGTGCCAGCAGCTTGGTGGGCAGGGGAAACACCGGGGAGCTGTTTTTT
V: TRBV7-9; J: TRBJ1-3; D: .; size: .; CDR3: CASSSSLKPGNTIYF; DNA: TGTGCCAGCAGCTCATCCCTCAAGCCTGGAAACACCATATATTTT
V: TRBV4-3; J: TRBJ2-7; D: TRBD1; size: .; CDR3: CASSQEPGTGTREQYF; DNA: TGCGCCAGCAGCCAAGAACCGGGGACAGGGACGCGCGAGCAGTACTTC
V: TRBV6-5; J: TRBJ2-5; D: TRBD1; size: .; CDR3: CASSLTGGETQYF; DNA: TGTGCCAGCAGTCTCACAGGGGGTGAGACCCAGTACTTC
V: TRBV4-3; J: TRBJ1-5; D: .; size: .; CDR3: CASSQDTATLQPQHF; DNA: TGCGCCAGCAGCCAAGACACGGCAACTCTTCAGCCCCAGCATTTT
V: TRBV2; J: TRBJ1-1; D: .; size: .; CDR3: CASSDLRDTEAFF; DNA: TGTGCCAGCAGTGACCTTAGGGACACTGAAGCTTTCTTT
V: TRBV30; J: TRBJ1-4; D: .; size: once; CDR3: CAWRRAPANEKLFF; DNA: TGTGCCTGGAGGAGGGCGCCGGCTAATGAAAAACTGTTTTTT
V: TRBV15; J: TRBJ2-7; D: TRBD1; size: .; CDR3: CATSSRPSRDSSYEQYF; DNA: TGTGCCACCAGCTCACGCCCAAGCCGGGACAGCTCCTACGAGCAGTACTTC
V: TRBV11-1; J: TRBJ2-7; D: TRBD2; size: .; CDR3: CASSISSGSSYEQYF; DNA: TGTGCCAGCAGCATCTCTAGCGGGAGCTCCTACGAGCAGTACTTC
V: TRBV29-1; J: TRBJ1-2; D: .; size: .; CDR3: CSVVGDASSLTYGYTF; DNA: TGCAGCGTTGTAGGGGACGCATCTTCACTGACCTATGGCTACACCTTC
V: TRBV6-1; J: TRBJ2-2; D: .; size: .; CDR3: CASSARGPNTGELFF; DNA: TGTGCCAGCAGTGCCCGAGGGCCGAACACCGGGGAGCTGTTTTTT
V: TRBV11-2; J: TRBJ2-7; D: .; size: .; CDR3: CASSLVGRSSYEQYF; DNA: TGTGCCAGCAGCTTAGTCGGCAGGAGCTCCTACGAGCAGTACTTC
V: TRBV7-9; J: TRBJ1-1; D: TRBD1; size: .; CDR3: CASSSGQGIGTEAFF; DNA: TGTGCCAGCAGCTCGGGACAGGGCATAGGCACTGAAGCTTTCTTT
V: TRBV4-3; J: TRBJ1-3; D: .; size: .; CDR3: CASSPDPSGNTIYF; DNA: TGCGCCAGCAGCCCCGACCCCTCTGGAAACACCATATATTTT
V: TRBV9; J: TRBJ2-3; D: TRBD1; size: .; CDR3: CASSDRDRGRDTQYF; DNA: TGTGCCAGCAGCGACCGGGACAGGGGCAGGGATACGCAGTATTTT
V: TRBV11-2; J: TRBJ1-2; D: .; size: .; CDR3: CASSFGLRNRENNYGYTF; DNA: TGTGCCAGCAGCTTTGGCCTCAGAAACAGGGAGAATAACTATGGCTACACCTTC
V: TRBV4-3; J: TRBJ1-6; D: .; size: few; CDR3: CASSRAGQYSPLHF; DNA: TGCGCCAGCAGCCGAGCGGGGCAGTATTCACCCCTCCACTTT
V: TRBV4-1; J: TRBJ2-1; D: TRBD2; size: .; CDR3: CASSQVTSGGPGYNEQFF; DNA: TGCGCCAGCAGCCAGGTGACTAGCGGGGGGCCAGGATACAATGAGCAGTTCTTC
V: TRBV20-1; J: TRBJ2-5; D: .; size: .; CDR3: CSATTQETQYF; DNA: TGCAGTGCTACTACGCAAGAGACCCAGTACTTC
V: TRBV4-3; J: TRBJ1-4; D: .; size: .; CDR3: CASSQDIPGEKLFF; DNA: TGCGCCAGCAGCCAAGACATCCCAGGAGAAAAACTGTTTTTT
V: TRBV27; J: TRBJ2-5; D: .; size: .; CDR3: CARVPGTEYF; DNA: TGTGCCAGAGTGCCGGGAACCGAGTACTTC
V: TRBV29-1; J: TRBJ1-5; D: .; size: .; CDR3: CSVGSGLGGNQPQHF; DNA: TGCAGCGTTGGCTCGGGTTTGGGAGGCAATCAGCCCCAGCATTTT
V: TRBV9; J: TRBJ2-5; D: .; size: .; CDR3: CASSVGPPETQYF; DNA: TGTGCCAGCAGCGTAGGGCCTCCGGAGACCCAGTACTTC
V: TRBV6-5; J: TRBJ1-5; D: .; size: few; CDR3: CASRRQINQPQHF; DNA: TGTGCCAGCAGAAGACAGATCAATCAGCCCCAGCATTTT
V: TRBV4-3; J: TRBJ2-7; D: .; size: .; CDR3: CASSQDSQGTYEQYF; DNA: TGCGCCAGCAGCCAAGATTCCCAGGGGACGTACGAGCAGTACTTC
V: TRBV5-4; J: TRBJ2-7; D: TRBD2; size: many; CDR3: CASSLERGTYEQYF; DNA: TGTGCCAGCAGCTTGGAGCGGGGGACCTACGAGCAGTACTTC
V: TRBV30; J: TRBJ2-7; D: .; size: .; CDR3: CAWGETYEQYF; DNA: TGTGCCTGGGGAGAGACCTACGAGCAGTACTTC
V: TRBV7-9; J: TRBJ2-3; D: .; size: .; CDR3: CASSSEAQGQYF; DNA: TGTGCCAGCAGCTCCGAGGCCCAGGGGCAGTATTTT
V: TRBV2; J: TRBJ2-7; D: .; size: .; CDR3: CASSEALGTLSYEQYF; DNA: TGTGCCAGCAGTGAAGCGCTGGGGACACTCTCCTACGAGCAGTACTTC
V: TRBV7-2; J: TRBJ2-1; D: TRBD2; size: .; CDR3: CASSDPVSGVRNEQFF; DNA: TGTGCCAGCAGCGACCCAGTTAGCGGGGTACGCAATGAGCAGTTCTTC
V: TRBV19; J: TRBJ1-3; D: TRBD1; size: .; CDR3: CASSVGQGTGNTIYF; DNA: TGTGCCAGTAGTGTTGGACAGGGGACTGGAAACACCATATATTTT